This is a list of T cell receptor beta chains from one sample in a study of blood T cells in healthy people across ages. A single record per CDR3 protein comes from TCRdb applying MiXCR to the 5' RACE reads. Of 550,000 to 750,000 distinct CDR3 sequences listed, more than 20% are singletons. Sequencing used blood. The receptors derive from a man aged 70 or older in good health. CDR3s leave out the opening cysteine and the closing phenylalanine or tryptophan. Fields, in order: J gene, V gene, CDR3 protein.

J gene: TRBJ1-1; V gene: TRBV11-2; CDR3 protein: ASSFSGLGTEAF
J gene: TRBJ2-5; V gene: TRBV20-1; CDR3 protein: SARDWAGYQETQY
J gene: TRBJ2-3; V gene: TRBV19; CDR3 protein: ASSISGGSTDTQY
J gene: TRBJ2-3; V gene: TRBV7-2; CDR3 protein: ASSLMSASTDTQY
J gene: TRBJ2-2; V gene: TRBV4-1; CDR3 protein: ASSQGERGPSGELF
J gene: TRBJ1-3; V gene: TRBV5-1; CDR3 protein: ASSLEGSPGNTIY
J gene: TRBJ2-1; V gene: TRBV4-1; CDR3 protein: ASSQEKGRGLYNEQF
J gene: TRBJ2-5; V gene: TRBV28; CDR3 protein: ASYPQQGLQEIQY
J gene: TRBJ2-5; V gene: TRBV5-1; CDR3 protein: ASSLVLAPYNERF
J gene: TRBJ2-5; V gene: TRBV28; CDR3 protein: ASSEPTSDQETQY
J gene: TRBJ2-1; V gene: TRBV20-1; CDR3 protein: SSSGSGDEQF
J gene: TRBJ2-6; V gene: TRBV6-2/TRBV6-3; CDR3 protein: ASRRQDSGANVLT
J gene: TRBJ1-4; V gene: TRBV5-1; CDR3 protein: ASSPTKANEKLF
J gene: TRBJ2-3; V gene: TRBV12-3/TRBV12-4; CDR3 protein: ASSPLGQGLQY
J gene: TRBJ2-3; V gene: TRBV4-2; CDR3 protein: ASRRGVGTGWDTQY
J gene: TRBJ1-2; V gene: TRBV7-2; CDR3 protein: ASSSRQVYGYT
J gene: TRBJ2-4; V gene: TRBV20-1; CDR3 protein: SASQALRNIQY
J gene: TRBJ2-4; V gene: TRBV6-5; CDR3 protein: ASSLYPLTGGRTYIQY
J gene: TRBJ2-5; V gene: TRBV5-1; CDR3 protein: ASSLLAGGKETQY
J gene: TRBJ2-1; V gene: TRBV5-1; CDR3 protein: ASSWGAYNEQF
J gene: TRBJ2-3; V gene: TRBV5-1; CDR3 protein: ASSWTHSTDTQY
J gene: TRBJ1-1; V gene: TRBV20-1; CDR3 protein: SARDPGSIFEAF
J gene: TRBJ1-1; V gene: TRBV11-2; CDR3 protein: ASSFSGARNTEAF
J gene: TRBJ2-7; V gene: TRBV10-3; CDR3 protein: AIKEIGSYEQY
J gene: TRBJ2-1; V gene: TRBV4-1; CDR3 protein: ASSNGNEQF
J gene: TRBJ2-3; V gene: TRBV5-1; CDR3 protein: ASSLFAGTSDTQY
J gene: TRBJ1-2; V gene: TRBV20-1; CDR3 protein: SARDIGGSYGYT
J gene: TRBJ1-5; V gene: TRBV10-1; CDR3 protein: ASRNKVFRDRVNQPQH
J gene: TRBJ2-3; V gene: TRBV20-1; CDR3 protein: SAQGLAGGSTDTQY
J gene: TRBJ2-4; V gene: TRBV7-2; CDR3 protein: ASSSPLGQLAKNIQC
J gene: TRBJ1-4; V gene: TRBV4-1; CDR3 protein: ASSQDGRDNEKLF
J gene: TRBJ2-7; V gene: TRBV11-2; CDR3 protein: ASSLTGGGLYEQY
J gene: TRBJ2-7; V gene: TRBV4-1; CDR3 protein: ASSQPGTGVNSYEQY
J gene: TRBJ2-7; V gene: TRBV6-2/TRBV6-3; CDR3 protein: ASSYRDKQY
J gene: TRBJ2-5; V gene: TRBV6-5; CDR3 protein: ASSYSAGQGSVQETQY
J gene: -; V gene: TRBV4-2; CDR3 protein: ASSLTEEEQF
J gene: TRBJ1-6; V gene: TRBV6-5; CDR3 protein: ASSYGIQGNSPLH
J gene: TRBJ1-4; V gene: TRBV6-6; CDR3 protein: ASSYSVGVSNEKLF
J gene: TRBJ1-2; V gene: TRBV19; CDR3 protein: ASTSVRGYGYT
J gene: TRBJ2-1; V gene: TRBV7-2; CDR3 protein: AIRGPSSYNEQF
J gene: TRBJ2-3; V gene: TRBV20-1; CDR3 protein: SARAAGRVSDTQY
J gene: TRBJ1-5; V gene: TRBV29-1; CDR3 protein: SVEGRGQPQH
J gene: TRBJ2-2; V gene: TRBV7-3; CDR3 protein: ASSKHSGRDTGELF
J gene: TRBJ1-1; V gene: TRBV6-5; CDR3 protein: ASSYSLENTEAF
J gene: -; V gene: TRBV4-1; CDR3 protein: ASSQGDRQYEQY
J gene: TRBJ1-2; V gene: TRBV5-1; CDR3 protein: ASSPEGGQGGAYT
J gene: TRBJ2-5; V gene: TRBV28; CDR3 protein: ASSFGERDGETQY
J gene: TRBJ2-7; V gene: TRBV12-3/TRBV12-4; CDR3 protein: ASSPPLGAGVNHEQY
J gene: TRBJ1-6; V gene: TRBV18; CDR3 protein: ASSPREGPLH
J gene: TRBJ2-7; V gene: TRBV5-1; CDR3 protein: ASSLGIADPYEQY
J gene: TRBJ2-3; V gene: TRBV6-2/TRBV6-3; CDR3 protein: ASSVWTSGTSTDTQY
J gene: TRBJ1-1; V gene: TRBV7-9; CDR3 protein: ASSLGQSLNTEAF
J gene: TRBJ1-2; V gene: TRBV29-1; CDR3 protein: SVEGTGVDGYT
J gene: TRBJ2-1; V gene: TRBV28; CDR3 protein: ASSITSRGEQF
J gene: TRBJ2-3; V gene: TRBV5-1; CDR3 protein: ASSLETSLDTQY
J gene: TRBJ2-5; V gene: TRBV7-2; CDR3 protein: ASRLTGQETQY
J gene: TRBJ2-5; V gene: TRBV5-1; CDR3 protein: ASSASQDYQETQY
J gene: TRBJ2-3; V gene: TRBV20-1; CDR3 protein: SAYPILRNTDTQY